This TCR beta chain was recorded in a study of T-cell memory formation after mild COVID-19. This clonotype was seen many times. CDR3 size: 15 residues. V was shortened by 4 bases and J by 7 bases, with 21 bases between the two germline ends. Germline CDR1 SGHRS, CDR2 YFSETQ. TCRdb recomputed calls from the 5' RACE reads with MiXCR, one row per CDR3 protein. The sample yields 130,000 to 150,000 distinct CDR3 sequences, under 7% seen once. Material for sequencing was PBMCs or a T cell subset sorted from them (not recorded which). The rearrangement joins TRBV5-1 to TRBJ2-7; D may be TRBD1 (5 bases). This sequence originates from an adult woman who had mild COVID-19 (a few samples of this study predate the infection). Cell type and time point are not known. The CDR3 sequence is CASSLDPRQGWEQYF. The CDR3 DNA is TGCGCCAGCAGCCTGGACCCGAGGCAGGGATGGGAGCAGTACTTC. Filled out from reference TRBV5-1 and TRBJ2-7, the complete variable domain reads KAGVTQTPRYLIKTRGQQVTLSCSPISGHRSVSWYQQTPGQGLQFLFEYFSETQRNKGNFPGRFSGRQFSNSRSEMNVSTLELGDSALYLCASSLDPRQGWEQYFGPGTRLTVT.